This T cell receptor beta chain was captured by sequencing in a study of T-cell memory formation after mild COVID-19. This clonotype was observed at least ten times. Its matching antigen is unknown. Unmatched junction bases numbered 3, after V lost 4 bases and J lost 2 bases. Germline CDR1 is SGDLS and CDR2 is YYNGEE. This CDR3 spans 14 amino acids. Notes on the study in general: Among CD4+ contracting clones, most were CM and EM, and CD8+ ones EMRA.

One entry per CDR3 protein results from TCRdb running MiXCR on the 5' RACE reads. The data show about 400,000 distinct CDR3 sequences, more than 15% seen once. J is TRBJ2-3 and V is TRBV9; the match to TRBD1 covers 8 bases. Material for sequencing was PBMCs or a T cell subset sorted from them (not recorded which). This TCR was sampled from a young man who had mild COVID-19 (a few samples of this study predate the infection). Cell type and time point are not known. The CDR3 region has the DNA TGTGCCAGCAGCTCGGACAGGGTCACAGATACGCAGTATTTT. This translates into CASSSDRVTDTQYF.